The T cell receptor (beta chain) described here comes from a study of blood T cells in healthy people across ages. This clonotype has a handful of counts. PCR was performed a second time for roughly 7 to 12 cycles using a sample-barcoded 5' primer and a J-beta primer mix. TCRdb analysed the 5' RACE reads with MiXCR anew, one entry per CDR3 protein. The sample yields fewer than 900,000 distinct CDR3 sequences, approximately 49% seen once. The sequenced material came from blood. This receptor was taken from an older woman in good health.

DNA of the CDR3: TGTGCCAGCAGCTCCGGGACAGGGGTCGTCTCACCCCTCCACTTT. Protein: CASSSGTGVVSPLHF. The genes are TRBV6-6 and TRBJ1-6; 10 bases line up with TRBD1. Trimming removed 6 bases from V and 10 bases from J; junction bases left unmatched: 9. The germline CDR1 and CDR2 sequences are MNHNY and SVGAGI (reference sequence). The CDR3 runs to 15 residues.